The T cell receptor (beta chain) described here comes from a study of blood T cell repertoires in COVID-19. V lost 4 bases to trimming and J lost 2 bases; unmatched junction nucleotides: 7. CDR3 size: 16 residues. CDR1 is SGHRS, CDR2 YFSETQ, per germline. Study processing details: Estimated nucleated cell counts came from reference gene primer amplification. Profiling relied on immunoSEQ multiplex PCR, and the TCRdb table lists in-frame clones only, not all of them. V and J calls and clone size are those listed in that table; D and trimming were worked out from the DNA. The sample yields tens of thousands of clones, around 87% seen once.

The chain carries TRBV5-1 and TRBJ2-1; 9 bases are a match to TRBD1. This sequence was found in a man older than 75 with active or convalescent COVID-19. Sequencing was done on a sample of peripheral blood. The CDR3 region has the DNA TGCGCCAGCAGCCCAGGACAGGGGCATACCTACAATGAGCAGTTCTTC. Protein sequence: CASSPGQGHTYNEQFF.